Shown below are 25 T cell receptor beta chains from a single sample sequenced in a study of siplizumab effects on memory and regulatory T cells. Data came from immunoSEQ multiplex PCR; TCRdb stores just in-frame clones and leaves some out. The sample shows roughly 100,000 clones, about nine tenths of them seen only once. Material: non-Treg CD4+ T cells sorted from blood. The receptors shown here come from a human donor in good health.

The gene calls are TRBV5-8 and TRBJ2-6, with 12 bases that match TRBD1. V gave up 2 bases and J gave up 7 bases; unmatched junction bases: 4. The CDR3 totals 16 residues. Per the germline V gene, CDR1 is SGHTS and CDR2 is YDEGEE. CDR3 DNA sequence: TGTGCCAGCAGCTTCCGCGGGACAGGGGGCGCCAACGTCCTGACTTTC. It is translated as CASSFRGTGGANVLTF.

The V and J genes are TRBV2 and TRBJ2-1; unclear D gene. Germline CDR1 reads SNHLY; CDR2 reads FYNNEI. The CDR3 contains 13 residues. The germline V and J ends were trimmed by 5 bases and 3 bases, with 8 bases remaining between them. CDR3 residues: CASSPGNYNEQFF. The CDR3 DNA reads TGTGCCAGCAGTCCCGGAAACTACAATGAGCAGTTCTTC. Filled out from reference TRBV2 and TRBJ2-1, the complete variable domain reads EPEVTQTPSHQVTQMGQEVILRCVPISNHLYFYWYRQILGQKVEFLVSFYNNEISEKSEIFDDQFSVERPDGSNFTLKIRSTKLEDSAMYFCASSPGNYNEQFFGPGTRLTVL.

The J gene is TRBJ2-2, the V gene TRBV5-1, with 7 positions matching TRBD2. The CDR3 length is 17 residues. The germline CDR1 and CDR2 sequences are SGHRS and YFSETQ. V shed 4 bases, J shed 6 bases, and the junction held 15 bases outside the gene matches. The CDR3 here is CASSQELAARIPGELFF. CDR3 nucleotide sequence: TGCGCCAGCAGCCAGGAGCTAGCGGCCCGGATCCCCGGGGAGCTGTTTTTT. Together with reference TRBV5-1 and TRBJ2-2, the CDR3 gives the full variable domain: KAGVTQTPRYLIKTRGQQVTLSCSPISGHRSVSWYQQTPGQGLQFLFEYFSETQRNKGNFPGRFSGRQFSNSRSEMNVSTLELGDSALYLCASSQELAARIPGELFFGEGSRLTVL.

The chain is built from TRBV13 and TRBJ2-1; 9 nucleotides align to TRBD1. The CDR3 loop spans 15 amino acids. Germline assignment: CDR1 PRHDT and CDR2 FYEKMQ (reference sequence). J lost 6 bases, V lost 5 bases, and 8 bases had no gene match. The CDR3 coding sequence is TGTGCCAGCAGCCGCCGGGACAGGGCCTTCAATGAGCAGTTCTTC. Its translation: CASSRRDRAFNEQFF.

This clone was observed a few times. V usage is TRBV5-1 and J usage is TRBJ2-1, with TRBD1 matching over 12 bases. The CDR3 runs 15 residues. V was clipped by 9 bases and J by 10 bases; unmatched bases: 14. The germline gives CDR1 SGHRS, CDR2 YFSETQ. Here the CDR3 reads CATKLPGQGAWEQFF. The CDR3 DNA follows: TGCGCCACCAAACTACCGGGACAGGGGGCTTGGGAGCAGTTCTTC.

V gene TRBV2 combines with J gene TRBJ2-3; D is unclear. The ends were cut back, 6 bases at V and 6 bases at J, with 10 bases in the middle. The germline CDR1 and CDR2 sequences are SNHLY and FYNNEI. The CDR3 covers 12 residues. CDR3 loop: CASRLRTDTQYF. The CDR3 nucleotides are TGTGCCAGCAGGCTCCGTACTGATACGCAGTATTTT.

The rearrangement joins TRBV27 to TRBJ2-5; a weak D match, TRBD1 (6 bases). The CDR3 contains 17 residues. Trimming pared 0 bases from V and 2 bases from J, leaving 16 bases between. Germline V gene sequence: CDR1 MNHEY, CDR2 SMNVEV (reference sequence). The DNA for the CDR3 is TGTGCCAGCAGTTTATCGAGGGTCGGGACAAGACAAGAGACCCAGTACTTC. Its translation: CASSLSRVGTRQETQYF.

This clone appeared a few times. As the CDR3 is not closed by the conserved phenylalanine or tryptophan, this likely results from a read error. The limits of the CDR3 on the DNA are not certain, so only TCRdb's listed CDR3 is given. The chain combines TRBV21-1 with TRBJ1-2. TRBV21-1 is a pseudogene locus. Ends included, the CDR3 has 10 residues. This chain's CDR3 is CASSRMGRLS.

This rearrangement joins TRBV4-1 to TRBJ2-6; 8 nucleotides agree with TRBD1. Germline CDR1 reads MGHRA; CDR2 reads YSYEKL. Trimming cost V 0 bases and J 2 bases; bases outside gene matches: 6. The CDR3 is 18 amino acids. The CDR3 DNA reads TGCGCCAGCAGCCAAGATGGACAGGGAGGAGCTGGGGCCAACGTCCTGACTTTC. It encodes CASSQDGQGGAGANVLTF.

The chain joins TRBV11-1 to TRBJ2-5, with D possibly being TRBD2 (7 bases). Per the germline V gene, CDR1 is SGHAT and CDR2 is FQDESV (reference sequence). The CDR3 sequence is 16 residues long. With 5 bases removed from V and 4 bases from J, the gap between germline ends came to 20 bases. The CDR3 reads CASSRRAGEGGETQYF. DNA for the CDR3: TGTGCCAGCAGCCGTCGGGCGGGAGAAGGGGGAGAGACCCAGTACTTC. Drawing the rest from reference TRBV11-1 and TRBJ2-5, the complete variable domain is EAEVAQSPRYKITEKSQAVAFWCDPISGHATLYWYRQILGQGPELLVQFQDESVVDDSQLPKDRFSAERLKGVDSTLKIQPAELGDSAMYLCASSRRAGEGGETQYFGPGTRLLVL.

The J gene is TRBJ2-3, the V gene TRBV5-1, with 9 bases fitting TRBD2. Trimming took 2 bases from V and 4 from J; bases not matched to a gene: 11. Germline CDR1 and CDR2: SGHRS and YFSETQ. The CDR3 has 17 residues. CDR3 in DNA: TGCGCCAGCAGCTTCGAACGTCCGGGACTAGCCCCAGATACGCAGTATTTT. Translation: CASSFERPGLAPDTQYF. The full variable domain, completed using reference TRBV5-1 and TRBJ2-3, is KAGVTQTPRYLIKTRGQQVTLSCSPISGHRSVSWYQQTPGQGLQFLFEYFSETQRNKGNFPGRFSGRQFSNSRSEMNVSTLELGDSALYLCASSFERPGLAPDTQYFGPGTRLTVL.

The chain employs TRBV4-3 and TRBJ2-4; 9 bases map to TRBD1. Per the germline V gene, CDR1 is LGHNA and CDR2 is YSLEER. This CDR3 comprises 16 residues. The V gene end was trimmed by 5 bases and the J gene end by 1 base; junction bases not matched to a gene: 6. The CDR3, as DNA: TGCGCCAGCAGCAACAGGGGGCTTGGGGCCAAAAACATTCAGTACTTC. This translates into CASSNRGLGAKNIQYF.

This rearrangement joins TRBV27 to TRBJ2-1; 10 bases are shared with TRBD2. The J segment lost 7 bases and the V segment lost 4 bases, leaving 7 bases of the junction unmatched. The CDR3 has 15 residues. CDR1 and CDR2 from the germline V gene are MNHEY and SMNVEV (reference sequence). Here the CDR3 reads CASSSSGSWGNEQFF. The DNA for the CDR3 is TGTGCCAGCAGTTCTAGCGGGAGTTGGGGGAATGAGCAGTTCTTC.

This clone appeared a single time. The chain has TRBV5-1 and TRBJ2-7, with D uncertain. V lost 1 base and J 1 base, leaving 9 bases between the germline ends. Germline V gene lookup returns CDR1 SGHRS and CDR2 YFSETQ. The CDR3 consists of 14 residues. Written as DNA, the CDR3 is TGCGCCAGCAGCTTGAACTGGGATTCCTACGAGCAGTACTTC. It is translated as CASSLNWDSYEQYF.

The chain has TRBV4-3 and TRBJ2-2; TRBD2 might be the D (5 bases). Trimming took 0 bases from V and 4 from J, leaving 24 bases between them. The CDR3 is 20 amino acids. CDR1 is LGHNA and CDR2 is YSLEER in the germline V gene. The CDR3 DNA follows: TGCGCCAGCAGCCAAGACTACTTGCCGGGGTTCGGGCGAGGCACCGGGGAGCTGTTTTTT. It is translated as CASSQDYLPGFGRGTGELFF.

This chain joins TRBV5-4 and TRBJ2-5, with a tentative D call TRBD2 (5 bases). The V end lost 5 bases, the J end lost 2 bases, and 19 bases lay between the germline ends. This CDR3 has 16 amino acids. CDR1 is SGHNT, CDR2 YYREEE, per germline (reference sequence). This chain's CDR3 is CASSNPRGGFQETQYF. The CDR3 DNA is TGTGCCAGCAGTAACCCGCGAGGAGGCTTTCAAGAGACCCAGTACTTC.

The chain joins TRBV9 to TRBJ2-3; D is ambiguous. Trimming took 0 bases from V and 4 from J, leaving 9 bases between them. Per germline, CDR1 SGDLS and CDR2 YYNGEE. This CDR3 has 14 amino acids. The CDR3 DNA follows: TGTGCCAGCAGCGTAGCTGGGCCCCCAGATACGCAGTATTTT. As protein: CASSVAGPPDTQYF.

The chain joins TRBV4-1 to TRBJ2-7, with TRBD1 matching 9 bases. This CDR3 is 15 amino acids long. CDR1 is MGHRA, CDR2 YSYEKL, per germline. V lost 3 bases and J lost 1; bases outside the gene matches: 4. CDR3 nucleotide sequence: TGCGCCAGCAGCCAGCGGACAGGGGAGTCCTACGAGCAGTACTTC. Protein: CASSQRTGESYEQYF.

The CDR3 DNA sequence: TGTGCCAGCAGTTACTCGAACGTCGGGGGAGGAGACGGCTACACCTTC. Its translation: CASSYSNVGGGDGYTF. V and J are TRBV6-6 and TRBJ1-2, with D perhaps TRBD1 (5 bases). CDR1 is MNHNY, CDR2 SVGAGI, per germline (reference sequence). This CDR3 has 16 amino acids. V lost 0 bases and J lost 8, with 19 bases in between.

The chain carries TRBV7-9 and TRBJ2-5; TRBD2 matches at 9 bases. Germline CDR1 reads SEHNR; CDR2 reads FQNEAQ (reference sequence). The V segment lost 5 bases and the J segment 4 bases; nucleotides outside the gene matches: 11. This CDR3 spans 16 amino acids. This CDR3 is CASSAAGLAGGETQYF. The CDR3 bases are TGTGCCAGCAGCGCCGCGGGACTAGCCGGCGGAGAGACCCAGTACTTC. Based on the CDR3 plus reference TRBV7-9 and TRBJ2-5, the full variable domain is DTGVSQNPRHKITKRGQNVTFRCDPISEHNRLYWYRQTLGQGPEFLTYFQNEAQLEKSRLLSDRFSAERPKGSFSTLEIQRTEQGDSAMYLCASSAAGLAGGETQYFGPGTRLLVL.

V is TRBV6-5 and J is TRBJ2-7; D is unresolved. CDR3 length: 13 residues. Germline assignment: CDR1 MNHEY and CDR2 SVGAGI. The V gene lost 6 bases and the J gene lost 9 bases, with 18 bases spanning the gap. CDR3 protein: CASSELSTSRQYF. CDR3 nucleotide sequence: TGTGCCAGCAGCGAACTTTCCACGAGCAGGCAGTACTTC.

The chain has TRBV11-3 and TRBJ2-5; D is unclear. The CDR3 extends over 13 amino acids. Looked up from germline, CDR1 is SGHNT and CDR2 is YENEEA. The V and J ends lost 3 bases and 1 base respectively, with 6 bases between them. As DNA, the CDR3 is TGTGCCAGCAGCTTTTCCTCCCAAGAGACCCAGTACTTC. Protein product: CASSFSSQETQYF.

The rearrangement uses TRBV15 and TRBJ2-3, with a weak D call TRBD1 (5 bases). This CDR3 is 17 amino acids long. Per germline, CDR1 LNHNV and CDR2 YYDKDF (reference sequence). Trimming pared 0 bases from V and 5 bases from J, leaving 18 bases between. The chain's CDR3 is CATSRDLAQGRGDTQYF. The CDR3 DNA sequence: TGTGCCACCAGCAGAGACCTCGCGCAGGGTAGGGGAGATACGCAGTATTTT.

With regard to this clone: Other DNA sequences in the same sample also yield this CDR3. This chain joins TRBV7-9 and TRBJ2-2, with D uncertain. V was pared by 0 bases and J by 1 base, with 3 bases between. Germline V gene data show CDR1 as SEHNR and CDR2 as FQNEAQ (reference sequence). The CDR3 totals 14 residues. The chain's CDR3 is CASSLAGNTGELFF. Written as DNA, the CDR3 is TGTGCCAGCAGCTTAGCCGGGAACACCGGGGAGCTGTTTTTT.

The chain is built from TRBV6-6 and TRBJ2-3; D remains unclear. Trimming left V 8 bases short and J 6 bases short, with 12 bases between. Germline loops: CDR1 MNHNY, CDR2 SVGAGI (reference sequence). The CDR3 is 12 amino acids. The CDR3 bases are TGTGCCAGCTGCAACTGGGTGGATACGCAGTATTTT. It is translated as CASCNWVDTQYF.